The present T cell receptor (beta chain) was sequenced within a study of T cell responses to AZD1222 COVID-19 vaccine (dated by TCRdb to the early 2020s). In terms of the full investigation: A total of more than 230 trial participants underwent TCR sequencing, of whom 200 to 220 received two doses of AZD1222 and 26 received two doses of the MenACWY control vaccine. Enrollment into the trials was organized by age into subgroups of 18-55, 56-69 and 70-plus years, and those subgroups contained roughly 160, 29 and 62 TCR-sequenced participants, respectively.

The CDR3 regions of human TCRbeta chains were analyzed by immunosequencing. Turning to the authors' computational methods: TCRs in the repertoires were matched against a reference library of SARS-CoV-2-specific TCRs that had been generated with the MIRA antigen-specificity platform. Breadth meant the fraction of unique TCRs that were SARS-CoV-2-associated, whereas depth meant the fraction of total T cells that were SARS-CoV-2-associated. Using the MIRA data, every spike-specific TCR was mapped to the spike region that the TCR reacted to and assigned to either a CD4 or a CD8 class. Log10-transformed breadth and depth values were compared by one-way ANOVA with Sidak's multiple comparisons tests. This immuneACCESS table, as held by TCRdb, lists in-frame sequences with V and J called but not all clones. Of the missing ones, under half trace to an unresolved V gene in checked studies; the others have no known cause. That table furnishes V, J and clone size, whereas the DNA furnished D and trimming. In all, the sample holds 140,000 or so clones, and more than 80% of those were seen once. Of the sample, around 8% is held by the ten largest clones.

The time point label of this sample denotes: about 28 days (+/-7) after the second vaccine dose. The treatment or condition label here, explained by the study, means: meningococcal conjugate vaccine given as trial control. The vaccinee samples were drawn from two UK trials, COV001 and COV002, one of which was a single-blind randomized controlled phase 2/3 trial testing AZD1222 (ChAdOx1 nCoV-19) in healthy adults. Trial participant PBMC samples were collected at day 0 and day 28 after the second dose for TCRbeta chain sequencing. Points on this clone: Its antigen specificity is not known. The input lacks base qualities; no much larger clone sits a single base away. Other nucleotide sequences from this sample produce the same CDR3.

Beyond this particular receptor, the publication reports: In the small 56-69-year group, the increase in depth fell short of significance, most likely because of low power. The whole spike protein was spanned by vaccine-associated CD4 TCRs, and dominant responses were seen in regions 160-218 and 743-854. Most participants were white British and females outnumbered males, and the authors suggested that clonal diversity may have been underestimated. After two AZD1222 doses, spike-specific TCR breadth and depth were significantly higher than at day 0 and than in MenACWY recipients. Reportedly, close to half of the unique spike-specific TCRs recognized epitopes lying outside the regions that are mutated in the B.1.351 and B.1.1.7 variants. No day 14 peak-response samples were available, so repertoires were characterized only after the peak T cell response. Only five to seven AZD1222 recipients were SARS-CoV-2 seropositive at baseline, limiting conclusions about previously exposed vaccinees.

Trimming accounts for 6 bases at V and 2 bases at J, while the number of junction bases matched to no gene is 4. The CDR3 spans 14 residues, from the cysteine through the phenylalanine. Just the 42-base CDR3 DNA is kept, in frame starting at base 1. CDR1 MDHEN and CDR2 SYDVKM are derived from the germline V gene. This clonotype was sampled from an adult who received the MenACWY meningococcal vaccine as a control. Sample: peripheral blood, taken 28 days after the second dose of the MenACWY control vaccine. The sequence links TRBV28 to TRBJ1-5; 7 of the junction bases match TRBD1. The base sequence is TGTGCCAGCAGCACAGGGGTGGGCAATCAGCCCCAGCATTTT. This translates into CASSTGVGNQPQHF.